A selection of T cell receptor beta chains follows, all from one sample in a study of cytomegalovirus exposure and HLA in healthy donors. Profiled with immunoSEQ multiplex PCR; TCRdb holds only in-frame clones, not every one. The repertoire holds about 94,000 clones, about 62% seen once, with under 5% in the top ten. The sequenced sample was PBMCs. These receptors were taken from a man aged 25 to 40 in good health and CMV-seronegative. CDR3s include the opening cysteine and the closing phenylalanine or tryptophan. Each record gives: D gene, J gene, clone size, V gene, CDR3 DNA, CDR3 protein. D genes are given only for firm matches. A row's size may be missing; if present it is once, few, many or a size class.

d_call: TRBD1; j_call: TRBJ2-7; clone_size: -; v_call: TRBV14; cdr3_nt: TGTGCCAGCAGCCGTGACAGGGCACGGAACGAGCAGTACTTC; cdr3_aa: CASSRDRARNEQYF
d_call: -; j_call: TRBJ2-5; clone_size: -; v_call: TRBV6-6; cdr3_nt: TGTGCCAGCAGTTACTCGAGGTTAAAAGAGACCCAGTACTTC; cdr3_aa: CASSYSRLKETQYF
d_call: -; j_call: TRBJ2-5; clone_size: -; v_call: TRBV19; cdr3_nt: TGTGCCAGTAGTGTTAATGCGGGGAAAGAGACCCAGTACTTC; cdr3_aa: CASSVNAGKETQYF
d_call: -; j_call: TRBJ2-3; clone_size: -; v_call: TRBV2; cdr3_nt: TGTGCCAGCAGCTCTACAGGGGGTCTAGCGGGACCTATCACAGATACGCAGTATTTT; cdr3_aa: CASSSTGGLAGPITDTQYF
d_call: TRBD1; j_call: TRBJ2-2; clone_size: -; v_call: TRBV7-8; cdr3_nt: TGTGCCAGCAGGGACAGGCCCCAAGGGGAGCTGTTTTTT; cdr3_aa: CASRDRPQGELFF
d_call: -; j_call: TRBJ1-1; clone_size: -; v_call: TRBV6-4; cdr3_nt: TGTGCCAGCAGCCTTACAGGGAACACTGAAGCTTTCTTT; cdr3_aa: CASSLTGNTEAFF
d_call: TRBD2; j_call: TRBJ2-5; clone_size: -; v_call: TRBV5-1; cdr3_nt: TGCGCCAGCAGCTACGGTGGGGGGGGGCAAGAGACCCAGTACTTC; cdr3_aa: CASSYGGGGQETQYF
d_call: TRBD1; j_call: TRBJ1-2; clone_size: -; v_call: TRBV28; cdr3_nt: TGTGCCAGCCAGGACAGGGGCTACACCTTC; cdr3_aa: CASQDRGYTF
d_call: -; j_call: TRBJ2-7; clone_size: once; v_call: TRBV11-3; cdr3_nt: TGTGCCAGCAGCCTTACTCAGGGGTTAGGCGAGCAGTACTTC; cdr3_aa: CASSLTQGLGEQYF
d_call: -; j_call: TRBJ2-7; clone_size: -; v_call: TRBV5-4; cdr3_nt: TGTGCCAGCAGCTTGCGTAGCGCCCTCTCCTACGAGCAGTACTTC; cdr3_aa: CASSLRSALSYEQYF
d_call: -; j_call: TRBJ2-6; clone_size: few; v_call: TRBV10-3; cdr3_nt: TGTGCCATCGATACAGGGCTAGTAGACTCTGGGGCCAACGTCCTGACTTTC; cdr3_aa: CAIDTGLVDSGANVLTF
d_call: TRBD2; j_call: TRBJ2-7; clone_size: -; v_call: TRBV6-6; cdr3_nt: TGTGCCAGCAGTTACCCCCAACTAGCGGGAGTGTACGAGCAGTACTTC; cdr3_aa: CASSYPQLAGVYEQYF
d_call: TRBD1; j_call: TRBJ1-1; clone_size: few; v_call: TRBV19; cdr3_nt: TGTGCCAGTAGTACAAGGTCGACAGGGAAGAACACTGAAGCTTTCTTT; cdr3_aa: CASSTRSTGKNTEAFF
d_call: -; j_call: TRBJ1-3; clone_size: -; v_call: TRBV6-6; cdr3_nt: TGTGCCAGCAGTTACTCCGACCACGGGGACACCATATATTTT; cdr3_aa: CASSYSDHGDTIYF
d_call: TRBD1; j_call: TRBJ1-4; clone_size: -; v_call: TRBV7-6; cdr3_nt: TGTGCCAGCAGCCCGTCCCAGGGGGCGTATGTAGGGGAAAAACTGTTTTTT; cdr3_aa: CASSPSQGAYVGEKLFF
d_call: TRBD1; j_call: TRBJ2-7; clone_size: -; v_call: TRBV18; cdr3_nt: TGTGCCAGCTCACCTACGACAGGGGGCCCCTACGAGCAGTACTTC; cdr3_aa: CASSPTTGGPYEQYF
d_call: -; j_call: TRBJ2-7; clone_size: -; v_call: TRBV9; cdr3_nt: TGTGCCAGCAGCCCCCGTGGGGGCCTAGGGGATTACGAGCAGTACTTC; cdr3_aa: CASSPRGGLGDYEQYF
d_call: -; j_call: TRBJ2-7; clone_size: -; v_call: TRBV20-1; cdr3_nt: TGCAGTGCTGGGCTGGGGCCGGAGCAGTACTTC; cdr3_aa: CSAGLGPEQYF
d_call: -; j_call: TRBJ2-5; clone_size: -; v_call: TRBV19; cdr3_nt: TGTGCCAGTAGCCTAGTTCCCGGAGAGACCCAGTACTTC; cdr3_aa: CASSLVPGETQYF
d_call: -; j_call: TRBJ2-1; clone_size: few; v_call: TRBV12-1; cdr3_nt: TGTGCCAGCAGCCTGATAGCGGGAGATTCCTACAATGAGCAGTTCTTC; cdr3_aa: CASSLIAGDSYNEQFF
d_call: TRBD1; j_call: TRBJ2-7; clone_size: -; v_call: TRBV4-2; cdr3_nt: TGTGCCAGCAGCCAAGGAGTGGGACAGGGGGGGCTCTACGAGCAGTACTTC; cdr3_aa: CASSQGVGQGGLYEQYF
d_call: TRBD2; j_call: TRBJ2-2; clone_size: -; v_call: TRBV5-5; cdr3_nt: TGTGCCAGCAGCTTTAGCGGGACGAACACCGGGGAGCTGTTTTTT; cdr3_aa: CASSFSGTNTGELFF